The 25 T cell receptor beta chains listed next were all sequenced from one sample in a study of T cell responses to AZD1222 COVID-19 vaccine. Measured with immunoSEQ multiplex PCR; TCRdb has only the in-frame clones, and not every one. The data show about 100,000 clones, about 88% seen once. Sequenced here: peripheral blood, sampled on day 0 of AZD1222 vaccination. The receptor set was obtained from an adult in good health.

The table lists this clone with a count of one. The V gene is TRBV7-9, the J gene TRBJ2-7; 15 positions agree with TRBD2. J gave up 4 bases and V 5 bases, and 12 bases lay outside the gene matches. CDR3 size: 18 residues. CDR1 SEHNR and CDR2 FQNEAQ come from the germline V gene (reference sequence). The CDR3: CASSDSRTSGRAAYEQYF. The DNA of the CDR3 is TGTGCCAGCAGCGACAGTAGGACTAGCGGGAGGGCAGCTTACGAGCAGTACTTC.

J is TRBJ2-1 and V is TRBV28, with 7 bases fitting TRBD1. J lost 4 bases, V lost 6 bases, and 12 bases had no gene match. Germline V gene sequence: CDR1 MDHEN, CDR2 SYDVKM. CDR3 length: 16 residues. CDR3 protein: CASSPLGTASYNEQFF. CDR3 in DNA: TGTGCCAGCAGCCCACTCGGGACAGCAAGTTACAATGAGCAGTTCTTC.

This sequence joins TRBV7-8 and TRBJ2-5, with a weak D call TRBD2 (5 bases). The CDR3 has 14 amino acids. CDR1 and CDR2 from the germline V gene are SGHVS and FQNEAQ. V was cut by 5 bases and J by 5 bases, with 15 bases left in between. The CDR3 DNA sequence: TGTGCCAGCAGCCCATCTTCTAGCTCGGAGACCCAGTACTTC. Translating gives CASSPSSSSETQYF.

The rearrangement links TRBV2 to TRBJ2-1; D not certain. Germline V gene data show CDR1 as SNHLY and CDR2 as FYNNEI. This CDR3 has 18 residues. Trimming removed 0 bases from V and 3 bases from J, with 18 bases in between. DNA for the CDR3: TGTGCCAGCAGTGAAGCGCTGGGTGCGCGAACGGTCTACAATGAGCAGTTCTTC. This gives the protein CASSEALGARTVYNEQFF. Looking up the rest from reference TRBV2 and TRBJ2-1 gives the full variable domain: EPEVTQTPSHQVTQMGQEVILRCVPISNHLYFYWYRQILGQKVEFLVSFYNNEISEKSEIFDDQFSVERPDGSNFTLKIRSTKLEDSAMYFCASSEALGARTVYNEQFFGPGTRLTVL.

J is TRBJ1-1 and V is TRBV4-3; D unclear. The CDR3 sequence is 15 residues long. Trimming removed 3 bases from V and 4 bases from J, with 15 bases in between. CDR1 is LGHNA, CDR2 YSLEER, per germline. The CDR3, as DNA: TGCGCCAGCAGCCAGGGTGGGGAGGGCGGCACTGAAGCTTTCTTT. Protein sequence: CASSQGGEGGTEAFF.

V gene TRBV24-1 combines with J gene TRBJ2-2, with D unclear. V was trimmed by 9 bases and J by 3 bases, leaving 7 bases between them. Germline CDR1 reads KGHDR; CDR2 reads SFDVKD. The CDR3 is 12 residues long. The CDR3 region has the DNA TGTGCCACCGGATGGGACACCGGGGAGCTGTTTTTT. Translating it yields CATGWDTGELFF.

The V and J genes are TRBV15 and TRBJ1-5; no clear D gene. The CDR3 extends over 14 amino acids. V lost 1 base to trimming and J lost 0 bases, with 4 bases between them. CDR1 and CDR2 from the germline V gene are LNHNV and YYDKDF (reference sequence). The CDR3, as DNA: TGTGCCACCAGCAGAGGGGGTAGCAATCAGCCCCAGCATTTT. Encoded protein: CATSRGGSNQPQHF.

The chain links TRBV29-1 to TRBJ1-1; maybe TRBD1 (5 bases). V gave up 5 bases and J gave up 10 bases, with 14 bases separating them. The CDR3 has 11 amino acids. Germline-derived CDR1 and CDR2 are SQVTM and ANQGSEA. The CDR3 region has the DNA TGCAGCGTTTTGGGGGTCAAAGGAGCTTTCTTT. As protein: CSVLGVKGAFF.

V and J are TRBV7-8 and TRBJ2-5; 9 nucleotides match TRBD1. V was pared by 5 bases and J by 2 bases, with 12 bases of the junction left unmatched. Germline lookup yields CDR1 SGHVS and CDR2 FQNEAQ. This CDR3 contains 17 residues. The CDR3 DNA reads TGTGCCAGCAGCCCCACCTCGCCCGGACAGGGGCAAGAGACCCAGTACTTC. It specifies CASSPTSPGQGQETQYF.

This chain links TRBV3-1 (or the pseudogene TRBV3-2) with TRBJ1-6, with 8 bases identical to TRBD1. CDR1 and CDR2 (germline): LGHDT, YNNKEL (reference sequence). V dropped 4 bases and J dropped 9; count of bases not matched to a gene: 11. The CDR3 runs to 16 residues. The CDR3 DNA is TGTGCCAGCAGCCCTCAGGGGGCTGGTTTAGTTTCACCCCTCCACTTT. Its translation: CASSPQGAGLVSPLHF.

J is TRBJ1-5 and V is TRBV19; perhaps TRBD1 as D (5 bases). V shed 7 bases and J shed 12 bases, with 16 bases lying between them. The CDR3 totals 12 residues. The germline gives CDR1 LNHDA, CDR2 SQIVND (reference sequence). The CDR3 DNA reads as TGTGCCAGTACCTCAAATCGGGGGGTCCAGCATTTT. This gives the protein CASTSNRGVQHF.

The genes are TRBV2 and TRBJ2-1; unclear D gene. Between the trimmed V and J ends, which lost 1 base and 0 bases, there was a span of 4 bases. CDR1 is SNHLY, CDR2 FYNNEI, per germline. This CDR3 region has 14 residues. The CDR3: CASSEDSSYNEQFF. CDR3 sequence (DNA): TGTGCCAGCAGTGAAGACTCCTCCTACAATGAGCAGTTCTTC. Together with reference TRBV2 and TRBJ2-1, the CDR3 gives the full variable domain: EPEVTQTPSHQVTQMGQEVILRCVPISNHLYFYWYRQILGQKVEFLVSFYNNEISEKSEIFDDQFSVERPDGSNFTLKIRSTKLEDSAMYFCASSEDSSYNEQFFGPGTRLTVL.

This chain uses TRBV28 with TRBJ2-7, with a weak D call TRBD1 (6 bases). Germline V gene data show CDR1 as MDHEN and CDR2 as SYDVKM. The CDR3 contains 13 residues. V was trimmed by 8 bases and J by 2 bases, leaving 13 bases between them. In DNA form, the CDR3 reads TGTGCCAGCCTCCCCGGACAGACCTACGAGCAGTACTTC. Its translation is CASLPGQTYEQYF.

This chain connects TRBV28 to TRBJ2-7; D is unclear. The CDR3 has 13 residues. CDR1 and CDR2 from the germline V gene are MDHEN and SYDVKM. Trimming stripped 2 bases from V and 2 bases from J, with 7 bases between. The CDR3 DNA sequence: TGTGCCAGCAGTTTAGAGAGCGCCTACGAGCAGTACTTC. Residues: CASSLESAYEQYF.

This clone has only a few counts. J is TRBJ2-5 and V is TRBV7-9; 8 nucleotides align to TRBD1. Germline-derived CDR1 and CDR2 are SEHNR and FQNEAQ (reference sequence). The CDR3 loop spans 12 amino acids. V lost 7 bases to trimming and J lost 4 bases; unmatched junction nucleotides: 2. The DNA of the CDR3 is TGTGCCAGCACCCAGGGGGCAGAGACCCAGTACTTC. Residues: CASTQGAETQYF. Full variable domain (remainder filled in from reference TRBV7-9 and TRBJ2-5): DTGVSQNPRHKITKRGQNVTFRCDPISEHNRLYWYRQTLGQGPEFLTYFQNEAQLEKSRLLSDRFSAERPKGSFSTLEIQRTEQGDSAMYLCASTQGAETQYFGPGTRLLVL.

This clone was picked up one time. This chain links TRBV29-1 with TRBJ2-7, with D perhaps matching TRBD2 (6 bases). The CDR3 has 18 amino acids. Germline values: CDR1 SQVTM, CDR2 ANQGSEA. V lost 6 bases and J 5 bases, leaving 32 bases between the germline ends. This chain's CDR3 is CSVKGRGPPGPEFHEQYF. CDR3 bases: TGCAGCGTGAAGGGGCGGGGCCCCCCTGGGCCAGAGTTCCACGAGCAGTACTTC.

The chain uses TRBV4-3 and TRBJ1-2, with D uncertain. The V and J ends lost 0 bases and 2 bases respectively, with 10 bases between them. The CDR3 extends over 15 amino acids. CDR1 and CDR2 from the germline V gene are LGHNA and YSLEER. CDR3 protein: CASSQDTAANYGYTF. The CDR3 DNA reads as TGCGCCAGCAGCCAAGATACAGCTGCAAACTATGGCTACACCTTC.

The rearrangement uses TRBV19 and TRBJ2-1; maybe TRBD1 (6 bases). V was clipped by 5 bases and J by 4 bases, with 21 bases between them. Germline values: CDR1 LNHDA, CDR2 SQIVND (reference sequence). The CDR3 loop spans 17 amino acids. The CDR3 protein is CASSSGFFGGAYNEQFF. In nucleotides, the CDR3 is TGTGCCAGTAGTTCTGGCTTCTTTGGGGGCGCATACAATGAGCAGTTCTTC.

V and J are TRBV27 and TRBJ1-6; D is possibly TRBD1 (5 bases). Germline V CDR1 and CDR2: MNHEY, SMNVEV (reference sequence). CDR3 length: 16 residues. The V end was cut by 2 bases, the J end by 5 bases, with 13 bases between. Here the CDR3 DNA reads TGTGCCAGCAGTTTAAGTCGACAGCCTCATAATTCACCCCTCCACTTT. It yields the protein CASSLSRQPHNSPLHF.

V is TRBV9 and J is TRBJ2-1; 10 bases match TRBD2. Germline assignment: CDR1 SGDLS and CDR2 YYNGEE. The ends lost 4 bases at V and 0 bases at J; junction bases unmatched: 7. The CDR3 length is 17 residues. The CDR3 DNA sequence: TGTGCCAGCAGCCTAGGGTCTAGCGGGAGCTCCTACAATGAGCAGTTCTTC. Protein: CASSLGSSGSSYNEQFF.

CDR3 loop: CASTLGGSLSGNTIYF. In DNA form, the CDR3 reads TGTGCCAGTACCCTAGGGGGTTCACTCTCTGGAAACACCATATATTTT. The rearrangement joins TRBV19 to TRBJ1-3; perhaps TRBD1 as D (6 bases). From germline, CDR1 is LNHDA and CDR2 SQIVND (reference sequence). This CDR3 region has 16 residues. Trimming took 7 bases from V and 0 from J, leaving 16 bases between them.

The rearrangement joins TRBV5-4 to TRBJ2-3, with D unresolved. The length of the CDR3 is 14 residues. V lost 3 bases, J lost 4 bases, and 12 bases lay in between. Germline V gene lookup returns CDR1 SGHNT and CDR2 YYREEE (reference sequence). In DNA form, the CDR3 reads TGTGCCAGCAGCTCCCCTGGGTCCCCAGATACGCAGTATTTT. Translation: CASSSPGSPDTQYF.

This sequence joins TRBV11-3 and TRBJ2-3; 12 nucleotides line up with TRBD1. This CDR3 spans 14 amino acids. With 1 base clipped from V and 15 bases from J, the junction kept 8 bases outside the gene matches. The germline CDR1 and CDR2 sequences are SGHNT and YENEEA. The CDR3 protein is CASSLVFRDRGRYF. CDR3 coding DNA: TGTGCCAGCAGCTTAGTCTTTAGGGACAGGGGGCGTTATTTT.

The chain links TRBV2 to TRBJ2-3, with 9 bases matching TRBD2. The V gene end was trimmed by 6 bases and the J gene end by 0 bases; junction bases not matched to a gene: 10. Per the germline V gene, CDR1 is SNHLY and CDR2 is FYNNEI. The CDR3 loop spans 17 amino acids. This CDR3 is CASRRGASGASTDTQYF. The CDR3 nucleotides read TGTGCCAGCAGGCGGGGGGCTAGCGGGGCTAGCACAGATACGCAGTATTTT.

The rearrangement links TRBV7-9 to TRBJ1-3, with D possibly being TRBD1 (5 bases). The germline V gene encodes CDR1 SEHNR and CDR2 FQNEAQ (reference sequence). The CDR3 sequence is 16 residues long. With 5 bases removed from V and 6 bases from J, the gap between germline ends came to 20 bases. As DNA, the CDR3 is TGTGCCAGCAGCCCCATCGAGGAAGACAGCCCAAACACCATATATTTT. It yields the protein CASSPIEEDSPNTIYF. Using reference TRBV7-9 and TRBJ1-3 for the parts outside the CDR3, the full variable domain is DTGVSQNPRHKITKRGQNVTFRCDPISEHNRLYWYRQTLGQGPEFLTYFQNEAQLEKSRLLSDRFSAERPKGSFSTLEIQRTEQGDSAMYLCASSPIEEDSPNTIYFGEGSWLTVV.